This T cell receptor beta chain was profiled in a study of T cells in Graves' hyperthyroidism and ophthalmopathy. The study's findings and limits: Appearing also in blood were most of the thyroid clonotypes expanded above 0.001.

This clonotype was recorded at least ten times. Its antigen is unknown. Germline CDR1 is SGHTS and CDR2 is YDEGEE. Losses at the gene ends were 4 bases for V and 3 bases for J; bases not matched to a gene: 9. The CDR3 runs to 16 residues. Lactation, pregnancy, other autoimmune disease or uncontrolled infection excluded patients. Amplified TCR beta CDR3 regions derived from RNA transcripts. A first-round RT-PCR of the TCR CDR3 used the HTBI primer set. TCRdb passed the multiplex PCR reads through MiXCR, listing each CDR3 protein once. The sample has some 300,000 distinct CDR3 sequences, roughly 19% seen once.

The clonotype was recovered from a man over 45 with Graves' ophthalmopathy. The rearrangement joins TRBV5-8 to TRBJ2-7; TRBD1 matches at 11 bases. The specimen was blood. CDR3 in amino acids: CASSDPGDRGSYEQYF. CDR3 sequence (DNA): TGTGCCAGCAGCGACCCCGGGGACAGGGGGAGCTACGAGCAGTACTTC.